This TCR beta chain appears in the sequencing data of a study of Ad26.COV2.S vaccination and SARS-CoV-2 variants (dated by TCRdb to the early 2020s). Background for the entire study: Donors in the vaccine arm were drawn from COV1001, a phase I-IIa trial of Ad26.COV2.S in healthy adults that was multicentre, randomized, double-blind and placebo-controlled. Ad26.COV2.S was given intramuscularly at 5x10^10 or 1x10^11 viral particles, as a single shot or as two shots 56 days apart. Blinding of investigators to trial group allocation was maintained during experiments and outcome assessment. The specificity and breadth of SARS-CoV-2-reactive T cell receptors after Ad26.COV2.S vaccination were assessed by TCRbeta repertoire sequencing. Participants in the trial were split at random into five groups of five each, receiving low-dose or high-dose Ad26.COV2.S once or twice, or else placebo on both occasions. The TCR-sequenced set comprised about 30 samples: around 20 Ad26.COV2.S vaccine recipients, 5 placebo recipients and 8 SARS-CoV-2 convalescent individuals. Study-wide findings and limitations: Comparing responses between vaccine doses or regimens was not something the study was powered to do. Higher spike-specific TCR breadth was observed in Ad26.COV2.S recipients than in placebo recipients (P = 0.0014). After vaccination, substantial breadth of spike-specific CD8+ and CD4+ T cell responses was reported. The authors noted that the TCR breadth and depth analyses may have underestimated total T cell responses. Vaccine and placebo recipients had similar non-spike TCR breadth, a finding consistent with the vaccine containing only spike.

The sample's treatment or condition label, in plain terms: roughly 19 received Ad26.COV2.S at low or high dose, single or two shots; roughly 5 received placebo; per-sample allocation not given. Repertoires of vaccine and placebo recipients were sequenced from samples taken on day 63 after the first injection. In Cohort 1b, around 23 adults aged 18-55 years were enrolled at a single site in Boston, USA, between 29 July and 7 August 2020. Ad26.COV2.S consisted of a replication-incompetent adenovirus type 26 vector by which a prefusion-stabilized SARS-CoV-2 spike protein from the original Wuhan strain was expressed. Based on the germline V gene (reference sequence), the CDR1 and CDR2 sequences are SGHNT and YYREEE. From the cysteine up to the phenylalanine, the CDR3 has a length of 14 residues. The CDR3 DNA has 42 bases and is translated from base 1. V loses 0 bases, J loses 3 bases, and the germline ends lie 9 bases apart.

Remarks on this clone: The specificity of this receptor is unknown. Base quality data are lacking; no much larger clone is found one base away.

The immunoSEQ Assay was used to sequence TCRbeta CDR3 regions. After extraction, genomic DNA underwent amplification by bias-controlled multiplex PCR, followed by high-throughput sequencing. Per the source publication's procedure: To quantify the absolute abundance of every unique TCRbeta CDR3 region, sequences were collapsed and filtered. T cell fraction was estimated by normalizing TCRbeta template counts to usable DNA, with usable DNA measured through amplification of reference genes found in all nucleated cells. Repertoire TCRs were annotated as SARS-CoV-2-specific by exact matching of V gene, CDR3 amino acid sequence and J gene to a known reactive TCR set. The reference SARS-CoV-2 TCR set was obtained from MIRA and was filtered for enrichment in COVID-19-positive ImmuneCODE repertoires, whereby public or cross-reactive TCRs were removed. Drawing on the MIRA antigens, annotated TCRs were analysed further at the level of specific ORF or position within ORF. Depth was the summed frequency of annotated unique rearrangements, while breadth was defined as annotated unique rearrangements over total unique productive rearrangements. Two-sided Wilcoxon rank-sum tests were applied when comparing TCR breadth between groups. Drawn from immuneACCESS, this table holds only the in-frame rearrangements with V and J called that TCRdb kept. Clones are partly lost; checked studies trace under half to an unresolved V gene and leave the rest unexplained. V, J and clone size are those of that table, while D and trimming were read from the DNA. This sample is represented by fewer than 400,000 clones; roughly 90% of them were singletons. The ten largest account for around 5.5% of the sample.

The sequence was obtained from a person aged 18-60 years who received the Ad26.COV2.S COVID-19 vaccine or a placebo. The V gene is TRBV5-4 and the J gene is TRBJ1-1; TRBD1 might be the D gene, on 5 matching bases. The specimen was peripheral blood, collected in a trial of Ad26.COV2.S vaccine versus placebo. The nucleotide sequence reads TGTGCCAGCAGCTTGGTTAGCAGGGACACTGAAGCTTTCTTT. The translation is CASSLVSRDTEAFF.